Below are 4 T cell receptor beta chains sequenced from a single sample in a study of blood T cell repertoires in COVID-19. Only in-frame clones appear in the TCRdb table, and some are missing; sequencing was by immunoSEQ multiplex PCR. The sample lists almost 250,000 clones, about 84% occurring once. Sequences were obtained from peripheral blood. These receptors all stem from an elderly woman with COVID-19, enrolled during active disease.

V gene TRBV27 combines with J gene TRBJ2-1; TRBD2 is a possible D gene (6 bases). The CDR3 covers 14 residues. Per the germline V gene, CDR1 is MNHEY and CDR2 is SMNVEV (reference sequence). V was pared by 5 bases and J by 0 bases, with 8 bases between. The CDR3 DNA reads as TGTGCCAGCAGTCCAGCGGGCTCCTACAATGAGCAGTTCTTC. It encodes CASSPAGSYNEQFF.

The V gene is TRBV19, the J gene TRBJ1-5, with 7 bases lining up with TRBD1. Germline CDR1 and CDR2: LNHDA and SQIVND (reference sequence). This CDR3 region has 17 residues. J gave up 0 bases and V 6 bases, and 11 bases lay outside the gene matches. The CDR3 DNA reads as TGTGCCAGTAGACACAGGGGCAGGGGGGATAGCAATCAGCCCCAGCATTTT. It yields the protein CASRHRGRGDSNQPQHF.

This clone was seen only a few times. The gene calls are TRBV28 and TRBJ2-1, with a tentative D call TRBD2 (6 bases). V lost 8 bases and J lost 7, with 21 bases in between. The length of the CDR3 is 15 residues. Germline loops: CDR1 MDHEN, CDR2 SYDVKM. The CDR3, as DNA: TGTGCCAGCGGGTTATCCGGGAGTCTAAGGAATGAGCAGTTCTTC. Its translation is CASGLSGSLRNEQFF.

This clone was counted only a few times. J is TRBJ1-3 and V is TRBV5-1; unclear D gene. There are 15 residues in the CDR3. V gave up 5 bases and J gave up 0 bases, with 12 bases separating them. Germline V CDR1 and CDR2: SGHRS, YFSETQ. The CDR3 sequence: CASSLEHSSGNTIYF. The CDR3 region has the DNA TGCGCCAGCAGTTTAGAGCATAGCTCTGGAAACACCATATATTTT.